The clone carrying this T cell receptor (beta chain) was seen only a few times. As processed by the authors: Estimation of nucleated cell counts was performed using reference gene primer amplification. Sequencing was performed with immunoSEQ multiplex PCR; in TCRdb, only in-frame clones are kept and a portion is missing. The V and J calls and the clone size are those of that table, but D and trimming were determined from the DNA. This sample has about 220,000 clones; roughly four fifths occur once, and the top ten carry roughly 3.5%. These data are taken from a study of blood T cell repertoires in COVID-19. Overall study context: T cells, B-cell-depleted T cells, or PBMCs provided the cDNA or gDNA that served as material.

Enrolled through a virtual design, the participants were between 18 and 89 years of age and came from 24 US areas. Categorization into cohorts depended on clinical history that participants reported. V shed 4 bases, J shed 5 bases, and the junction held 6 bases outside the gene matches. The germline V gene encodes CDR1 SGHNT and CDR2 YYREEE (reference sequence). The CDR3 has 14 amino acids. Material: PBMCs or T cells enriched from blood (not recorded which). The rearrangement links TRBV5-4 to TRBJ2-1, with 7 bases that match TRBD1. The origin of this receptor is a woman in her fifties or sixties who had recovered from COVID-19. Written as DNA, the CDR3 is TGTGCCAGCAGCCCACAGGGGAAACACAATGAGCAGTTCTTC. This translates into CASSPQGKHNEQFF. Full variable domain (rest looked up from reference TRBV5-4 and TRBJ2-1): ETGVTQSPTHLIKTRGQQVTLRCSSQSGHNTVSWYQQALGQGPQFIFQYYREEENGRGNFPPRFSGLQFPNYSSELNVNALELDDSALYLCASSPQGKHNEQFFGPGTRLTVL.